The 13 T cell receptor beta chains below were found in one sample sequenced in a study of T cell responses to AZD1222 COVID-19 vaccine. This table comes from immunoSEQ multiplex PCR, and its TCRdb copy is limited to in-frame clones, with some not included. The data show 90,000 to 150,000 clones, more than 75% seen once. The source was peripheral blood, collected on day 0 of AZD1222 vaccination. The receptors were sampled from an adult in good health.

The rearrangement links TRBV7-3 to TRBJ1-2; no reliable D call. Trimming removed 5 bases at V and 7 bases at J, with 20 bases between. The germline CDR1 and CDR2 sequences are SGHTA and FQGTGA. The CDR3 loop spans 15 amino acids. CDR3 DNA: TGTGCCAGCAGCCCACGGGGAGGGCGAGTTAGTGGCTACACCTTC. It yields the protein CASSPRGGRVSGYTF.

V is TRBV7-2 and J is TRBJ2-1, with D tentatively TRBD2 (5 bases). Trimming stripped 2 bases from V and 8 bases from J, with 13 bases between. The CDR3 has 14 residues. Per germline, CDR1 SGHTA and CDR2 FQGNSA. Written as DNA, the CDR3 is TGTGCCAGCAGCTTACGTCTAGCTTCGGATGAGCAGTTCTTC. It codes for CASSLRLASDEQFF.

The chain uses TRBV19 and TRBJ1-5, with D possibly matching TRBD1 (6 bases). Germline assignment: CDR1 LNHDA and CDR2 SQIVND (reference sequence). The CDR3 spans 16 residues. The ends were cut back, 1 base at V and 4 bases at J, with 14 bases in the middle. The CDR3 bases are TGTGCCAGTAGTATAGTAGAAGGGGGATGGAATCAGCCCCAGCATTTT. It yields the protein CASSIVEGGWNQPQHF.

The V call is TRBV7-9, the J call TRBJ1-2; TRBD1 agrees at 7 bases. Germline V gene sequence: CDR1 SEHNR, CDR2 FQNEAQ (reference sequence). V shed 6 bases and J 5 bases; nucleotides not matched to a gene: 12. The CDR3 length is 15 residues. The CDR3 DNA reads as TGTGCCAGCAGTCACTCTAATACAGGGGAATATGGCTACACCTTC. It codes for CASSHSNTGEYGYTF.

This chain joins TRBV11-1 and TRBJ1-3; no clear D. Trimming pared 3 bases from V and 0 bases from J, leaving 9 bases between. The germline V gene has CDR1 SGHAT and CDR2 FQDESV (reference sequence). The CDR3 extends over 15 amino acids. The CDR3 reads CASSLYADSGNTIYF. CDR3 in DNA: TGTGCCAGCAGCTTGTATGCCGACTCTGGAAACACCATATATTTT.

The rearrangement links TRBV27 to TRBJ2-7, with 11 nucleotides matching TRBD1. V dropped 2 bases and J dropped 3; count of bases not matched to a gene: 12. The CDR3 loop spans 18 amino acids. The V gene's germline CDR1 is MNHEY and CDR2 SMNVEV (reference sequence). As DNA, the CDR3 is TGTGCCAGCAGTTTAAGGCGAGGACAGGGGGCTCCCCTCTACGAGCAGTACTTC. Translated, it gives CASSLRRGQGAPLYEQYF.

This clone was observed once. The chain employs TRBV19 and TRBJ2-3; the D gene is possibly TRBD2 (6 bases). CDR1 and CDR2 from the germline V gene are LNHDA and SQIVND (reference sequence). This CDR3 has 14 residues. V was cut by 3 bases and J by 0 bases, with 7 bases left in between. The DNA for the CDR3 is TGTGCCAGTAGTATGGGACTGAGCACAGATACGCAGTATTTT. It translates to CASSMGLSTDTQYF.

The J gene is TRBJ2-2, the V gene TRBV9; 7 bases match TRBD1. The germline V gene has CDR1 SGDLS and CDR2 YYNGEE. The V gene end was trimmed by 0 bases and the J gene end by 3 bases; junction bases not matched to a gene: 5. The CDR3 extends over 16 amino acids. The CDR3 loop reads CASSVGQGYDTGELFF. The DNA of the CDR3 is TGTGCCAGCAGCGTAGGACAGGGCTATGACACCGGGGAGCTGTTTTTT.

As to this clone: It may be a read error: a sequence one base away is much more abundant. Other DNA sequences within the sample encode an identical CDR3. V is TRBV5-4 and J is TRBJ2-5, with 7 nucleotides matching TRBD1. CDR3 length: 14 amino acids. The germline V gene encodes CDR1 SGHNT and CDR2 YYREEE (reference sequence). V shed 4 bases and J 4 bases; nucleotides not matched to a gene: 7. The CDR3 region is CASSLQGSVETQYF. The DNA of the CDR3 is TGTGCCAGCAGCCTACAGGGGTCGGTAGAGACCCAGTACTTC.

This chain links TRBV6-5 with TRBJ2-2; D gene unclear. The germline V and J ends were trimmed by 8 bases and 6 bases, with 13 bases remaining between them. Germline V gene lookup returns CDR1 MNHEY and CDR2 SVGAGI. CDR3 length equals 13 residues. DNA for the CDR3: TGTGCCAGCGTTTTAACCAGTCCCGGGGAGCTGTTTTTT. Amino acid sequence: CASVLTSPGELFF.

The chain is built from TRBV27 and TRBJ2-7; 7 bases are a match to TRBD2. CDR3 length: 17 residues. With V trimmed by 5 bases and J by 2 bases, 15 bases remained unmatched. The germline gives CDR1 MNHEY, CDR2 SMNVEV (reference sequence). In nucleotides, the CDR3 is TGTGCCAGCAGTCCCGTGTGGAGCGGGGTCTCTACCTACGAGCAGTACTTC. This sequence encodes CASSPVWSGVSTYEQYF.

The chain recombines TRBV5-3 with TRBJ2-2; 12 nucleotides agree with TRBD2. TRBV5-3 is recorded as an ORF, its role being uncertain. This CDR3 has 17 residues. Germline trimming cut 10 bases from V and 6 bases from J; bases unmatched to any gene: 16. CDR3 nucleotide sequence: TGTGCCCACCCCACCAGGACTAGCGGGGTCCGGGCCGGGGAGCTGTTTTTT. Residues: CAHPTRTSGVRAGELFF.

The chain joins TRBV7-2 to TRBJ1-2, with unresolved D. CDR1 is SGHTA and CDR2 is FQGNSA in the germline V gene. The CDR3 has 14 residues. Between the trimmed V and J ends, which lost 2 bases and 5 bases, there was a span of 12 bases. This chain's CDR3 is CASSLQLLGYGYTF. CDR3 sequence (DNA): TGTGCCAGCAGCTTACAACTTCTAGGGTATGGCTACACCTTC.